Listed here are 10 T cell receptor beta chains from one sample, sequenced in a study of blood T cell repertoires in COVID-19. TCRdb keeps only in-frame clones here, not all; method: immunoSEQ multiplex PCR. This sample has over 400,000 clones; approximately 85% occur once, and the top ten carry 3.2%. The sequencing input was peripheral blood. These receptors all come from a human donor in a cohort sampled during active COVID-19.

The V and J genes are TRBV9 and TRBJ2-2, with D hard to call. This CDR3 contains 12 residues. Deletions cut 1 base from V and 7 bases from J, with 5 bases between. Germline lookup yields CDR1 SGDLS and CDR2 YYNGEE. CDR3 sequence (DNA): TGTGCCAGCAGCGTACCCGTCGGGGAGCTGTTTTTT. Residues: CASSVPVGELFF.

The chain couples TRBV7-9 to TRBJ1-1, with 10 nucleotides matching TRBD1. The CDR3 covers 15 residues. Losses at the gene ends were 4 bases for V and 5 bases for J; bases not matched to a gene: 7. Germline V gives CDR1 SEHNR, CDR2 FQNEAQ (reference sequence). In DNA form, the CDR3 reads TGTGCCAGCAGCTCCTTTGGGACAGGGGAAACTGAAGCTTTCTTT. Translation gives CASSSFGTGETEAFF.

With respect to this clone: Other DNA variants within this sample encode the same CDR3. The rearrangement links TRBV28 to TRBJ1-1; D unclear. Germline CDR1 and CDR2: MDHEN and SYDVKM. Trimming took 5 bases from V and 4 from J, leaving 5 bases between them. The CDR3 runs 11 residues. The CDR3 DNA reads as TGTGCCAGCAGTCCGAGCACTGAAGCTTTCTTT. It encodes CASSPSTEAFF.

The gene calls are TRBV10-2 and TRBJ2-3, with 14 nucleotides matching TRBD2. Trimming removed 6 bases from V and 5 bases from J; junction bases left unmatched: 7. Per germline, CDR1 WSHSY and CDR2 SAAADI. The CDR3 totals 16 residues. The CDR3 loop is CASSPGLAGAVDTQYF. The CDR3 DNA reads TGCGCCAGCAGCCCGGGACTAGCGGGAGCGGTAGATACGCAGTATTTT.

The chain has TRBV12-3 or TRBV12-4 and TRBJ1-2; D not resolved. V was clipped by 4 bases and J by 8 bases, with 8 bases between them. The CDR3 spans 11 residues. The CDR3: CASSSLRGYTF. The CDR3 DNA is TGTGCCAGCAGTTCCCTCAGGGGCTACACCTTC.

The gene calls are TRBV6-6 and TRBJ1-1, with 7 bases identical to TRBD1. Germline CDR1 is MNHNY and CDR2 is SVGAGI (reference sequence). Trimming took 8 bases from V and 1 from J; bases not matched to a gene: 7. This CDR3 is 14 amino acids long. The CDR3 here is CASSRGQGNTEAFF. The CDR3 DNA follows: TGTGCCAGCTCTAGGGGGCAGGGGAACACTGAAGCTTTCTTT.

The chain recombines TRBV5-6 with TRBJ2-7; 9 bases align to TRBD2. The length of the CDR3 is 15 residues. In germline, CDR1 is SGHDT, CDR2 YYEEEE. The V and J ends lost 1 base and 3 bases, in that order; junction bases with no gene match: 5. CDR3 region: CASSLSPSGIYEQYF. CDR3 nucleotide sequence: TGTGCCAGCAGCTTGTCCCCTAGCGGGATCTACGAGCAGTACTTC.

The chain joins TRBV6-6 to TRBJ1-2; perhaps TRBD1 as D (5 bases). This CDR3 has 14 amino acids. V lost 5 bases to trimming and J lost 0 bases, with 10 bases between them. CDR1 is MNHNY and CDR2 is SVGAGI in the germline V gene (reference sequence). The CDR3 sequence: CASSPQASNYGYTF. The CDR3 nucleotides read TGTGCCAGCAGTCCACAGGCCTCTAACTATGGCTACACCTTC.

The chain links TRBV5-1 to TRBJ1-4; 10 positions agree with TRBD1. With 0 bases clipped from V and 8 bases from J, the junction kept 1 base outside the gene matches. The V gene's germline CDR1 is SGHRS and CDR2 YFSETQ. The CDR3 loop spans 14 amino acids. CDR3 DNA sequence: TGCGCCAGCAGCTTGGGGGACAGGGGAGAAAAACTGTTTTTT. The encoded protein is CASSLGDRGEKLFF.

This rearrangement joins TRBV7-6 to TRBJ2-3, with 9 bases aligning to TRBD1. V trimming: 8 bases; J trimming: 4 bases; junction bases outside the gene matches: 10. This CDR3 has 15 residues. The V gene's germline CDR1 is SGHVS and CDR2 FNYEAQ. CDR3: CASGRGQGTPDTQYF. The CDR3, as DNA: TGTGCCAGCGGGAGAGGACAGGGGACACCAGATACGCAGTATTTT.